The 27 T cell receptor beta chains below all came from one sample that was sequenced in a study of neurological immune-mediated disorders (dated by TCRdb to between 2018 and 2021). The time point label corresponds to: longitudinal time-point 2. Library preparation used 5' RACE. The sequencer was an Illumina HiSeq 2500. Clones were called with MiXCR by TCRdb after fastp trimmed the public reads at Q25, and only in-frame beta chains were retained. CDR3 protein sequences are deduplicated, and each keeps its most common genes and DNA. The sample table lists some 100,000 distinct CDR3 sequences, roughly an eighth of them with a count of one. Together, the top ten hold around 5% of the sample. Sequencing was carried out using PBMCs. All receptors derive from a female donor with HTLV-1-associated myelopathy (HAM/TSP).

This clonotype was seen many times. The J gene is TRBJ2-3, the V gene TRBV12-3 or TRBV12-4; possible D gene TRBD2, 7 bases. The CDR3 covers 14 residues. Trimming stripped 6 bases from V and 4 bases from J, with 14 bases between. The chain's CDR3 is CASSLGGGADTQYF. For the CDR3, the DNA is TGTGCCAGCAGCCTAGGGGGGGGAGCAGATACGCAGTATTTT.

At least ten counts were recorded for this clonotype. The chain has TRBV6-5 and TRBJ2-3, with TRBD2 matching 9 bases. Trimming took 0 bases from V and 3 from J; bases not matched to a gene: 7. This CDR3 is built from 17 residues. The germline V gene encodes CDR1 MNHEY and CDR2 SVGAGI. CDR3 residues: CASSYSNRLAATDTQYF. The CDR3 DNA reads as TGTGCCAGCAGTTACTCGAATAGACTAGCGGCTACAGATACGCAGTATTTT.

Ten or more counts support this clonotype. V gene TRBV5-1 combines with J gene TRBJ2-4; no clear D gene. Germline V gene data show CDR1 as SGHRS and CDR2 as YFSETQ. V lost 3 bases and J 6 bases, leaving 10 bases between the germline ends. This CDR3 is 13 amino acids long. The DNA for the CDR3 is TGCGCCAGCAGCTCACTCCCAAGAAACATTCAGTACTTC. Translated, it gives CASSSLPRNIQYF.

This clonotype was seen many times. J is TRBJ2-1 and V is TRBV28; a possible D gene is TRBD2 (5 bases). V dropped 2 bases and J dropped 4 bases, with 12 bases sitting between them. Germline V gives CDR1 MDHEN, CDR2 SYDVKM. This CDR3 contains 15 residues. CDR3 region: CASSLETDFYNEQFF. The CDR3, as DNA: TGTGCCAGCAGTTTAGAGACGGACTTTTACAATGAGCAGTTCTTC.

At least ten counts were recorded for this clonotype. V is TRBV28 and J is TRBJ1-1; D ambiguous. V shed 6 bases and J shed 4 bases, with 6 bases lying between them. The CDR3 has 11 amino acids. The V gene's germline CDR1 is MDHEN and CDR2 SYDVKM. Written as DNA, the CDR3 is TGTGCCAGCAGGAGTACCACTGAAGCTTTCTTT. It specifies CASRSTTEAFF.

This clonotype was seen more than once but under ten times. The chain links TRBV20-1 to TRBJ2-6; D call uncertain. This CDR3 contains 14 residues. The germline V and J ends were trimmed by 2 bases and 2 bases, with 7 bases remaining between them. The germline V gene has CDR1 DFQATT and CDR2 SNEGSKA (reference sequence). CDR3 amino acids: CSARLEPGANVLTF. For the CDR3, the DNA is TGCAGTGCTAGATTAGAACCTGGGGCCAACGTCCTGACTTTC.

The table lists this clonotype with a few counts. The chain employs TRBV10-3 and TRBJ2-1; no definite D call. The V end lost 0 bases, the J end lost 7 bases, and 13 bases lay between the germline ends. CDR1 is ENHRY and CDR2 is SYGVKD in the germline V gene. The CDR3 runs 15 residues. CDR3 residues: CAISESWEQLNEQFF. The CDR3 nucleotides read TGTGCCATCAGTGAGTCTTGGGAACAGCTGAATGAGCAGTTCTTC.

This clonotype was observed at least ten times. The rearrangement uses TRBV5-1 and TRBJ1-1, with D perhaps matching TRBD1 (6 bases). V was cut by 0 bases and J by 2 bases, with 11 bases left in between. CDR1 is SGHRS, CDR2 YFSETQ, per germline. The CDR3 loop spans 15 amino acids. The DNA of the CDR3 is TGCGCCAGCAGCTTGGTAGGGGGGCTTAACACTGAAGCTTTCTTT. Encoded protein: CASSLVGGLNTEAFF.

This clonotype came up many times. The rearrangement uses TRBV6-5 and TRBJ2-3; 11 bases are a match to TRBD2. V lost 10 bases and J lost 6; bases outside the gene matches: 9. Germline assignment: CDR1 MNHEY and CDR2 SVGAGI. The CDR3 has 14 residues. Here the CDR3 DNA reads TGTGCCACTCTAGCGGGGGGTATAACGGATACGCAGTATTTT. This sequence encodes CATLAGGITDTQYF.

In its sample, this clonotype was seen many times. J is TRBJ1-1 and V is TRBV6-5, with 10 bases matching TRBD1. From germline, CDR1 is MNHEY and CDR2 SVGAGI. The CDR3 sequence is 15 residues long. Losses at the gene ends were 2 bases for V and 7 bases for J; bases not matched to a gene: 7. CDR3 sequence reads: CASSYQDRGRGEAFF. For the CDR3, the DNA is TGTGCCAGCAGTTACCAAGACAGGGGGCGAGGTGAAGCTTTCTTT.

This clonotype was observed many times. This rearrangement joins TRBV2 to TRBJ2-2, with D perhaps TRBD1 (6 bases). The ends were cut back, 6 bases at V and 6 bases at J, with 14 bases in the middle. The CDR3 consists of 14 residues. In germline, CDR1 is SNHLY, CDR2 FYNNEI. This chain's CDR3 is CASRVGQGPGELFF. The CDR3 region has the DNA TGTGCCAGCAGGGTCGGGCAGGGGCCCGGGGAGCTGTTTTTT.

This clonotype has a count of ten or more. The rearrangement uses TRBV20-1 and TRBJ1-1; TRBD1 might be the D (6 bases). V was clipped by 1 base and J by 2 bases, with 11 bases between them. This CDR3 spans 14 amino acids. Per germline, CDR1 DFQATT and CDR2 SNEGSKA (reference sequence). The CDR3 DNA is TGCAGTGCTAGAGTGGCGGGGGGCAACACTGAAGCTTTCTTT. Translation: CSARVAGGNTEAFF.

The chain uses TRBV12-3 or TRBV12-4 and TRBJ2-5, with no clear D. Between the trimmed V and J ends, which lost 6 bases and 4 bases, there was a span of 9 bases. There are 12 residues in the CDR3. CDR3 sequence: CASSPWRETQYF. In nucleotides, the CDR3 is TGTGCCAGCAGCCCCTGGCGAGAGACCCAGTACTTC.

V usage is TRBV12-3 or TRBV12-4 and J usage is TRBJ2-2, with a possible D match to TRBD1 (5 bases). This CDR3 comprises 14 residues. V dropped 5 bases and J dropped 2 bases, with 9 bases sitting between them. This CDR3 reads CASSPTENTGELFF. The CDR3 DNA follows: TGTGCCAGCAGTCCGACAGAAAACACCGGGGAGCTGTTTTTT.

This chain uses TRBV14 with TRBJ1-4; D is unclear. Germline loops: CDR1 SGHDN, CDR2 FVKESK. The CDR3 sequence is 16 residues long. V shed 0 bases and J shed 3 bases, with 11 bases lying between them. CDR3 sequence reads: CASSQDRGVANEKLFF. CDR3 sequence (DNA): TGTGCCAGCAGCCAAGATCGCGGGGTGGCTAATGAAAAACTGTTTTTT.

This clonotype was recorded many times. This chain connects TRBV5-1 to TRBJ2-3; no definite D call. CDR3 length: 12 residues. Trimming stripped 4 bases from V and 1 base from J, with 4 bases between. Germline-derived CDR1 and CDR2 are SGHRS and YFSETQ. CDR3: CASSRGTDTQYF. Written as DNA, the CDR3 is TGCGCCAGCAGCCGCGGCACAGATACGCAGTATTTT.

This clonotype was found many times. The chain employs TRBV11-2 and TRBJ1-1, with 9 nucleotides matching TRBD1. The CDR3 loop spans 16 amino acids. CDR1 SGHAT and CDR2 FQNNGV come from the germline V gene. Unmatched junction bases numbered 8, after V lost 5 bases and J lost 1 base. This CDR3 is CASSKNRGRRNTEAFF. CDR3 nucleotide sequence: TGTGCCAGCAGCAAAAACAGGGGGCGACGGAACACTGAAGCTTTCTTT.

The CDR3 protein is CASRHRGADEQYF. The CDR3 DNA follows: TGTGCCAGCAGACACAGGGGTGCGGACGAGCAGTACTTC. The V call is TRBV6-5, the J call TRBJ2-7; 7 bases match TRBD1. This CDR3 is 13 amino acids long. Germline loops: CDR1 MNHEY, CDR2 SVGAGI. J was trimmed by 5 bases and V by 6 bases; bases with no gene match: 7.

This clonotype has a count of ten or more. The rearrangement uses TRBV5-1 and TRBJ2-3, with D unresolved. V lost 4 bases, J lost 3 bases, and 6 bases lay in between. This CDR3 has 12 amino acids. Germline V CDR1 and CDR2: SGHRS, YFSETQ. CDR3 residues: CASSDTTDTQYF. CDR3 DNA sequence: TGCGCCAGCAGCGACACTACAGATACGCAGTATTTT.

This clonotype was detected many times. The chain recombines TRBV14 with TRBJ2-1; D assignment may be TRBD1 or TRBD2 (5 bases each). Trimming stripped 5 bases from V and 4 bases from J, with 12 bases between. Germline V gene sequence: CDR1 SGHDN, CDR2 FVKESK. CDR3 length: 14 amino acids. The CDR3: CASSFRGQYNEQFF. The CDR3 DNA sequence: TGTGCCAGCAGCTTCCGGGGCCAATACAATGAGCAGTTCTTC.

There are many counts of this clonotype. The V and J genes are TRBV6-2 or TRBV6-3 and TRBJ2-5; 10 bases line up with TRBD1. Looked up from germline, CDR1 is MNHEY and CDR2 is SVGEGT. This CDR3 is built from 16 residues. After removal of 0 bases from V and 5 bases from J, the junction contained 6 bases not matched to a gene. The CDR3 spells CASSYSGTGEWETQYF. The CDR3 DNA is TGTGCCAGCAGTTACTCCGGGACAGGGGAATGGGAGACCCAGTACTTC.

This clonotype was seen a handful of times. The chain employs TRBV3-1 and TRBJ2-7; D unclear. This CDR3 has 12 residues. Between the trimmed V and J ends, which lost 0 bases and 12 bases, there was a span of 12 bases. Germline lookup yields CDR1 LGHDT and CDR2 YNNKEL (reference sequence). This chain's CDR3 is CASSQDDGRLYF. The CDR3 nucleotides read TGTGCCAGCAGCCAAGACGATGGCAGATTGTACTTC.

This clonotype came up many times. This rearrangement joins TRBV6-4 to TRBJ2-1; 10 bases line up with TRBD2. Germline assignment: CDR1 MRHNA and CDR2 SNTAGT. The CDR3 contains 14 residues. Trimming took 4 bases from V and 6 from J; bases not matched to a gene: 3. CDR3 in DNA: TGTGCCAGCAGTGGAGTAGCGGGGGGCAATGAGCAGTTCTTC. It translates to CASSGVAGGNEQFF.

This clonotype has at least ten counts. The chain combines TRBV28 with TRBJ2-3; no firm D call. Trimming cost V 3 bases and J 0 bases, with 10 bases left between them. The V gene's germline CDR1 is MDHEN and CDR2 SYDVKM. The CDR3 contains 15 residues. This CDR3 is CASSFWSGSTDTQYF. The CDR3 coding sequence is TGTGCCAGCAGTTTCTGGTCAGGAAGCACAGATACGCAGTATTTT. Filled out from reference TRBV28 and TRBJ2-3, the complete variable domain reads DVKVTQSSRYLVKRTGEKVFLECVQDMDHENMFWYRQDPGLGLRLIYFSYDVKMKEKGDIPEGYSVSREKKERFSLILESASTNQTSMYLCASSFWSGSTDTQYFGPGTRLTVL.

The chain links TRBV19 to TRBJ2-2; D remains unclear. Germline V gives CDR1 LNHDA, CDR2 SQIVND (reference sequence). The CDR3 is made up of 14 amino acids. Trimming pared 6 bases from V and 0 bases from J, leaving 8 bases between. CDR3 in amino acids: CASRVWSNTGELFF. CDR3 coding DNA: TGTGCCAGTAGGGTGTGGTCGAACACCGGGGAGCTGTTTTTT. The whole variable domain, filled in from reference TRBV19 and TRBJ2-2, reads DGGITQSPKYLFRKEGQNVTLSCEQNLNHDAMYWYRQDPGQGLRLIYYSQIVNDFQKGDIAEGYSVSREKKESFPLTVTSAQKNPTAFYLCASRVWSNTGELFFGEGSRLTVL.

This clonotype has at least ten counts. This chain joins TRBV6-2 or TRBV6-3 and TRBJ2-7, with D maybe TRBD2 (5 bases). CDR1 MNHEY and CDR2 SVGEGT come from the germline V gene. The V end was cut by 0 bases, the J end by 2 bases, with 11 bases between. The length of the CDR3 is 15 residues. The CDR3, as DNA: TGTGCCAGCAGTTACTCGCGGACTTCGGCCTACGAGCAGTACTTC. Protein sequence: CASSYSRTSAYEQYF.

Ten or more counts support this clonotype. The rearrangement links TRBV7-3 to TRBJ2-1, with 8 bases lining up with TRBD2. Germline V CDR1 and CDR2: SGHTA, FQGTGA. The CDR3 runs 15 residues. The V gene end was trimmed by 5 bases and the J gene end by 3 bases; junction bases not matched to a gene: 6. The CDR3 sequence: CASSPERGSYNEQFF. The CDR3 DNA follows: TGTGCCAGCAGCCCAGAGCGGGGGAGCTACAATGAGCAGTTCTTC.